The 25 T cell receptor beta chains below were found in one sample sequenced in a study of blood T cell repertoires in COVID-19 (dated by TCRdb to about 2020). Library generation was performed with the immunoSEQ multiplex PCR assay. TCRdb provides this immuneACCESS table in a form limited to in-frame rearrangements. Some clones are lacking; in checked studies, under half of them reflect an unresolved V gene, and why the rest are absent is not known. This sample lists about 130,000 clones; 75% to 85% were detected once. The biggest ten clones account for around 5% of the sample. The specimen was peripheral blood. These receptors all stem from a woman in her 70s with COVID-19, enrolled during active disease.

The chain joins TRBV7-2 to TRBJ1-2; maybe TRBD1 (5 bases). The V end was cut by 1 base, the J end by 8 bases, with 14 bases between. The CDR3 covers 14 residues. Germline CDR1 SGHTA, CDR2 FQGNSA. The chain's CDR3 is CASSLDTGQRGYTF. For the CDR3, the DNA is TGTGCCAGCAGCTTAGATACAGGTCAGCGAGGCTACACCTTC.

This clone occurred once. The genes are TRBV4-1 and TRBJ1-2; D remains unclear. This CDR3 region has 13 residues. Germline CDR1 reads MGHRA; CDR2 reads YSYEKL. The ends were cut back, 0 bases at V and 8 bases at J, with 10 bases in the middle. The CDR3 reads CASSQDQWSGYTF. The CDR3 DNA sequence: TGCGCCAGCAGCCAAGATCAGTGGAGCGGCTACACCTTC.

The V and J genes are TRBV7-2 and TRBJ2-7; 8 nucleotides align to TRBD2. Trimming at V came to 5 bases and at J to 4 bases, leaving 10 bases not matched to a gene. Germline V gene data show CDR1 as SGHTA and CDR2 as FQGNSA. CDR3 length: 15 amino acids. CDR3 coding DNA: TGTGCCAGCAGCCGGGAGGGCGTCGCTGGATACGAGCAGTACTTC. This encodes CASSREGVAGYEQYF.

This chain connects TRBV28 to TRBJ1-2, with 8 bases that match TRBD1. The CDR3 length is 15 residues. In germline, CDR1 is MDHEN, CDR2 SYDVKM. With V trimmed by 5 bases and J by 4 bases, 9 bases remained unmatched. CDR3 bases: TGTGCCAGCAGTATTCCGGGACAGGCATCCTATGGCTACACCTTC. Translated: CASSIPGQASYGYTF.

V usage is TRBV7-3 and J usage is TRBJ2-1, with 8 bases matching TRBD2. The CDR3 contains 18 residues. Unmatched junction bases numbered 17, after V lost 4 bases and J lost 6 bases. CDR1 SGHTA and CDR2 FQGTGA come from the germline V gene. The CDR3 sequence is CASSSGPTSGGGANEQFF. The CDR3 coding sequence is TGTGCCAGCAGCTCTGGCCCTACGAGCGGGGGAGGCGCCAATGAGCAGTTCTTC.

DNA for the CDR3: TGCGCCAGCAGCTTACCGGGACAGGGTATCTACAATGAGCAGTTCTTC. This sequence encodes CASSLPGQGIYNEQFF. This chain uses TRBV5-1 with TRBJ2-1; 9 bases align to TRBD1. The CDR3 has 16 amino acids. V was clipped by 2 bases and J by 3 bases; unmatched bases: 6. Per the germline V gene, CDR1 is SGHRS and CDR2 is YFSETQ.

This clone was detected only once. The chain uses TRBV29-1 and TRBJ2-3; 10 bases fit TRBD2. Losses at the gene ends were 8 bases for V and 4 bases for J; bases not matched to a gene: 18. CDR1 SQVTM and CDR2 ANQGSEA come from the germline V gene. The CDR3 runs to 17 residues. Written as DNA, the CDR3 is TGCAGCTTGAGACTAGCGGGCGGACGGGGTCCCGCAGATACGCAGTATTTT. Its protein is CSLRLAGGRGPADTQYF.

In the case of this clone: Additional DNA sequences in this sample encode the identical CDR3. The gene calls are TRBV5-1 and TRBJ1-2, with D possibly TRBD1 on 6 matching bases. Germline values: CDR1 SGHRS, CDR2 YFSETQ. The CDR3 contains 14 residues. V lost 0 bases and J lost 2, with 8 bases in between. CDR3 amino acids: CASSLVTGNYGYTF. The DNA for the CDR3 is TGCGCCAGCAGCTTGGTTACAGGGAACTATGGCTACACCTTC.

This chain links TRBV5-4 with TRBJ1-1; D might be TRBD1 (6 bases). With 4 bases removed from V and 0 bases from J, the gap between germline ends came to 10 bases. The CDR3 is 14 amino acids. CDR1 and CDR2 from the germline V gene are SGHNT and YYREEE (reference sequence). The chain's CDR3 is CASSLQGMNTEAFF. The CDR3 DNA reads TGTGCCAGCAGCCTACAGGGAATGAACACTGAAGCTTTCTTT.

The rearrangement uses TRBV2 and TRBJ2-6, with 7 bases that match TRBD1. CDR1 and CDR2 from the germline V gene are SNHLY and FYNNEI. The junction had 13 bases not matched to a gene; V was cut back by 5 bases and J by 0 bases. CDR3 length: 19 residues. CDR3 bases: TGTGCCAGCAGTATACTCTGGGACAGCGGATCCTCTGGGGCCAACGTCCTGACTTTC. Translation gives CASSILWDSGSSGANVLTF.

This chain connects TRBV19 to TRBJ1-6, with 9 bases that match TRBD1. Per the germline V gene, CDR1 is LNHDA and CDR2 is SQIVND (reference sequence). The CDR3 runs 16 residues. Trimming at V came to 3 bases and at J to 2 bases, leaving 2 bases not matched to a gene. The CDR3 spells CASSMRTGAYNSPLHF. The CDR3 DNA sequence: TGTGCCAGTAGTATGAGGACAGGGGCCTATAATTCACCCCTCCACTTT.

The rearrangement links TRBV28 to TRBJ2-7, with 7 bases aligning to TRBD1. Germline CDR1 is MDHEN and CDR2 is SYDVKM. CDR3 size: 13 residues. V gave up 5 bases and J gave up 5 bases; unmatched junction bases: 6. CDR3 region: CASSKTGQNEQYF. CDR3 coding DNA: TGTGCCAGCAGTAAGACAGGGCAGAACGAGCAGTACTTC.

The chain recombines TRBV30 with TRBJ1-2; D gene unclear. V was clipped by 0 bases and J by 4 bases, with 6 bases between them. CDR3 size: 12 residues. Germline values: CDR1 GTSNPN, CDR2 SVGIG (reference sequence). The CDR3 region is CAWSVVAYGYTF. CDR3 nucleotide sequence: TGTGCCTGGAGTGTCGTGGCCTATGGCTACACCTTC.

This clone turned up a few times. This chain connects TRBV2 to TRBJ2-7; 9 positions match TRBD2. This CDR3 has 15 residues. The V gene's germline CDR1 is SNHLY and CDR2 FYNNEI. V gave up 7 bases and J gave up 3 bases; unmatched junction bases: 10. The CDR3 DNA follows: TGTGCCAGCACTATGGGGGCTAGCGGGGACTACGAGCAGTACTTC. It codes for CASTMGASGDYEQYF.

V and J are TRBV20-1 and TRBJ1-2; D is undetermined. This CDR3 comprises 10 residues. Trimming pared 5 bases from V and 3 bases from J, leaving 4 bases between. Germline loops: CDR1 DFQATT, CDR2 SNEGSKA (reference sequence). The CDR3 nucleotides are TGCAGTGCTCTTGACTATGGCTACACCTTC. Its protein product is CSALDYGYTF.

This clone came up once. The gene calls are TRBV29-1 and TRBJ1-1; D is possibly TRBD1 (5 bases). The germline V gene has CDR1 SQVTM and CDR2 ANQGSEA. The CDR3 is made up of 15 amino acids. V was pared by 0 bases and J by 0 bases, with 11 bases between. The CDR3, as DNA: TGCAGCGTTGAAGATTGGGGCAGTGTGAACACTGAAGCTTTCTTT. It yields the protein CSVEDWGSVNTEAFF.

The V gene is TRBV7-9, the J gene TRBJ1-2, with D unclear. Deletions cut 7 bases from V and 2 bases from J, with 14 bases between. The V gene's germline CDR1 is SEHNR and CDR2 FQNEAQ (reference sequence). CDR3 length: 14 residues. DNA of the CDR3: TGTGCCAGCACGGAGGGCATAGGAAACTATGGCTACACCTTC. Its protein is CASTEGIGNYGYTF.

The gene calls are TRBV28 and TRBJ2-7; TRBD2 agrees at 7 bases. CDR1 is MDHEN and CDR2 is SYDVKM in the germline V gene. CDR3 length equals 14 residues. J was trimmed by 5 bases and V by 5 bases; bases with no gene match: 9. CDR3 sequence reads: CASSPPGRAHEQYF. In DNA form, the CDR3 reads TGTGCCAGCAGTCCCCCGGGGAGGGCCCACGAGCAGTACTTC.

This rearrangement joins TRBV3-1 (or the pseudogene TRBV3-2) to TRBJ1-4; the D gene is possibly TRBD1 (6 bases). The CDR3 spans 15 residues. Per germline, CDR1 LGHDT and CDR2 YNNKEL (reference sequence). Trimming left V 4 bases short and J 7 bases short, with 16 bases between. CDR3 sequence reads: CASSRGGGSLEKLFF. As DNA, the CDR3 is TGTGCCAGCAGCCGCGGGGGGGGCTCGCTTGAAAAACTGTTTTTT.

This clone has just a few counts. The chain uses TRBV6-6 and TRBJ1-6; D possibly corresponds to TRBD1 (5 bases). Between the trimmed V and J ends, which lost 6 bases and 4 bases, there was a span of 13 bases. Germline assignment: CDR1 MNHNY and CDR2 SVGAGI (reference sequence). CDR3 size: 15 residues. CDR3 nucleotides: TGTGCCAGCAGCCCCCAGACAGAGTATAATTCACCCCTCCACTTT. Translated: CASSPQTEYNSPLHF.

The chain is built from TRBV6-6 and TRBJ1-5; D is unclear. The ends were cut back, 6 bases at V and 2 bases at J, with 14 bases in the middle. Germline V gene sequence: CDR1 MNHNY, CDR2 SVGAGI (reference sequence). The CDR3 covers 15 residues. The CDR3 DNA sequence: TGTGCCAGCAGACCTCGAGGCCACGGCAATCAGCCCCAGCATTTT. Its protein product is CASRPRGHGNQPQHF.

CDR3 sequence reads: CASSRQQGRGYTF. CDR3 in DNA: TGTGCCAGTAGCCGACAACAGGGTAGGGGCTACACCTTC. The rearrangement uses TRBV19 and TRBJ1-2; D is perhaps TRBD1 (6 bases). The germline V gene encodes CDR1 LNHDA and CDR2 SQIVND (reference sequence). The V gene lost 6 bases and the J gene lost 8 bases, with 16 bases spanning the gap. This CDR3 is 13 amino acids long.

CDR3 amino acids: CASSEPLTGGRGEAFF. In DNA, the CDR3 is TGTGCCAGCAGTGAACCCCTCACGGGGGGAAGAGGTGAAGCTTTCTTT. The chain carries TRBV6-1 and TRBJ1-1, with D maybe TRBD1 (5 bases). The CDR3 is 16 residues long. Per germline, CDR1 MNHNS and CDR2 SASEGT. Trimming shortened V by 2 bases and J by 7 bases, and 20 bases separated the two germline ends.

The chain combines TRBV6-1 with TRBJ1-5; the D gene is possibly TRBD1 (6 bases). Germline CDR1 is MNHNS and CDR2 is SASEGT. V shed 3 bases and J shed 1 base, with 7 bases lying between them. The CDR3 spans 14 residues. The CDR3 sequence is CASSEQGSNQPQHF. CDR3 in DNA: TGTGCCAGCAGTGAGCAGGGGAGCAATCAGCCCCAGCATTTT.

The J gene is TRBJ1-4, the V gene TRBV28; 11 bases line up with TRBD1. Germline V gene data show CDR1 as MDHEN and CDR2 as SYDVKM. The junction had 5 bases not matched to a gene; V was cut back by 4 bases and J by 1 base. The CDR3 loop spans 17 amino acids. This chain's CDR3 is CASSSGQGVGTNEKLFF. The CDR3 coding sequence is TGTGCCAGCAGTTCGGGACAGGGGGTAGGAACTAATGAAAAACTGTTTTTT.